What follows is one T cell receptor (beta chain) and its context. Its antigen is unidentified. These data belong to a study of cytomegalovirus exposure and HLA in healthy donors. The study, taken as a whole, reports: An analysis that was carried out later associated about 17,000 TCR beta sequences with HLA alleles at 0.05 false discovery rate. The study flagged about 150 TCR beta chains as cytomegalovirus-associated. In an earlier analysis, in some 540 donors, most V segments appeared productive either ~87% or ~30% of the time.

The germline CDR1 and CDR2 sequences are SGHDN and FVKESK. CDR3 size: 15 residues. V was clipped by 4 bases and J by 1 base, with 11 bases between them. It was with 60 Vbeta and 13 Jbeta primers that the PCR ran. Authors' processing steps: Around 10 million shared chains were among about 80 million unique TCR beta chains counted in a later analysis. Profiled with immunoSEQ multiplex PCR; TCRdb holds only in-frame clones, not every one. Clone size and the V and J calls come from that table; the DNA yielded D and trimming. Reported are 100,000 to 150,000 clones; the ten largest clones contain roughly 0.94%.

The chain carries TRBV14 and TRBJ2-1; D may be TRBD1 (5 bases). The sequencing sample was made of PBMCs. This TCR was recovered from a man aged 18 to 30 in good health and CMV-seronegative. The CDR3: CASSRWTPSYNEQFF. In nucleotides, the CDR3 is TGTGCCAGCAGCCGGTGGACACCTTCCTACAATGAGCAGTTCTTC. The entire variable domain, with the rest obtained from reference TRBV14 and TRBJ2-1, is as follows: EAGVTQFPSHSVIEKGQTVTLRCDPISGHDNLYWYRRVMGKEIKFLLHFVKESKQDESGMPNNRFLAERTGGTYSTLKVQPAELEDSGVYFCASSRWTPSYNEQFFGPGTRLTVL.